This T cell receptor beta chain was identified during a study of T cell changes during pregnancy in multiple sclerosis. The repertoire was sequenced with immunoSEQ multiplex PCR; TCRdb's copy has only in-frame clones and lacks some. The sample lists around 80,000 clones; about 92% were seen once. The sequences come from peripheral blood, collected before pregnancy. The receptor comes from a female donor with multiple sclerosis, enrolled in a pregnancy study.

CDR3 in DNA: TGTGCCAGCAGAACGCCGGGACAGAAAGAAGAGCAGTTCTTC. It encodes CASRTPGQKEEQFF. V and J are TRBV11-2 and TRBJ2-1; 7 bases agree with TRBD1. Losses at the gene ends were 6 bases for V and 10 bases for J; bases not matched to a gene: 12. The CDR3 extends over 14 amino acids. From germline, CDR1 is SGHAT and CDR2 FQNNGV.